The T cell receptor (beta chain) under discussion was sequenced for a study of OX40 agonist ivuxolimab in advanced cancers. Profiling relied on immunoSEQ multiplex PCR, and the TCRdb table lists in-frame clones only, not all of them. The sample records some 16,000 clones, approximately 86% being singletons. In regard to this clone: Its target is not known.

The germline V gene has CDR1 LNHDA and CDR2 SQIVND (reference sequence). The V gene lost 3 bases and the J gene lost 0 bases, with 17 bases spanning the gap. This CDR3 contains 17 residues. Study outcomes and limitations: CD4+ T cells averaged fewer expanded clones than CD8+ T cells. Part of the nonresponder group also had normalized T-cell clonal expansion that was low.

The specimen was CD4+ or CD8+ T cells sorted from blood, collected in a trial of the OX40 agonist ivuxolimab. The TCR sequence derives from an adult with an advanced solid tumor such as melanoma, head and neck, liver or kidney cancer. The chain recombines TRBV19 with TRBJ1-1; maybe TRBD1 (6 bases). The CDR3 here is CASSMNGGHFMNTEAFF. CDR3 sequence (DNA): TGTGCCAGTAGTATGAATGGGGGACACTTCATGAACACTGAAGCTTTCTTT.